The 23 T cell receptor beta chains below all came from one sample that was sequenced in a study of blood T cells in healthy people across ages. The second PCR ran about 6 to 11 cycles with a sample-barcoded 5' primer and J-beta primers. One entry per CDR3 protein results from TCRdb running MiXCR on the 5' RACE reads. There are some 1,000,000 distinct CDR3 sequences in the sample; 20% to 25% occur only once, and 0.65% to 0.95% lies in the top ten. This same sample was also part of a study on T cells of mothers and their children.

Sequencing used blood. Receptor source: a girl under 10 years old in good health.

V and J are TRBV28 and TRBJ2-5, with 9 bases fitting TRBD1. In germline, CDR1 is MDHEN, CDR2 SYDVKM. The length of the CDR3 is 15 residues. The J segment lost 5 bases and the V segment lost 6 bases, leaving 10 bases of the junction unmatched. The CDR3, as DNA: TGTGCCAGCAGCCTACTACAGGGGGCGTACGAGACCCAGTACTTC. This translates into CASSLLQGAYETQYF.

This clonotype was seen at least ten times. The chain links TRBV9 to TRBJ2-5, with TRBD2 identical over 9 bases. The germline CDR1 and CDR2 sequences are SGDLS and YYNGEE. The CDR3 sequence is 16 residues long. The trim removed 0 bases at V and 5 bases at J, leaving 8 bases unmatched. The CDR3 region has the DNA TGTGCCAGCAGCGTAGCTTCGGCGGGGGGGCTCGAGACCCAGTACTTC. Translating gives CASSVASAGGLETQYF.

This clonotype showed up just a few times. The chain recombines TRBV7-2 with TRBJ2-5, with D tentatively TRBD1 (6 bases). CDR3 length: 15 residues. Germline CDR1 is SGHTA and CDR2 is FQGNSA. The V gene lost 1 base and the J gene lost 4 bases, with 13 bases spanning the gap. In DNA, the CDR3 is TGTGCCAGCAGCTTAGGGTCAAGAGGGGGAGAGACCCAGTACTTC. Residues: CASSLGSRGGETQYF.

The chain links TRBV4-1 to TRBJ2-7; D is ambiguous. Per germline, CDR1 MGHRA and CDR2 YSYEKL. This CDR3 is 16 amino acids long. Trimming took off 0 bases at V and 0 bases at J, with 12 bases between the two ends. CDR3 DNA: TGCGCCAGCAGCCAAGAGGTAGGGCCCCGCTCCTACGAGCAGTACTTC. Residues: CASSQEVGPRSYEQYF.

This clonotype was counted between two and nine times. CDR3 sequence (DNA): TGTGCCAGCAGCGATAGCGGACAGGCCCTAAACAATGAGCAGTTCTTC. Its translation is CASSDSGQALNNEQFF. This sequence joins TRBV7-2 and TRBJ2-5; D possibly corresponds to TRBD1 (7 bases). The J call is in doubt because the DNA end fits TRBJ2-1 better. Per the germline V gene, CDR1 is SGHTA and CDR2 is FQGNSA. The CDR3 is 16 residues long.

The genes are TRBV4-1 and TRBJ2-2; a weak D match, TRBD2 (5 bases). Germline values: CDR1 MGHRA, CDR2 YSYEKL. Trimming removed 2 bases from V and 6 bases from J, with 13 bases in between. This CDR3 is 15 amino acids long. As DNA, the CDR3 is TGCGCCAGCAGCCAATCTGCGCGAGGGCCCGGGGAGCTGTTTTTT. Its protein is CASSQSARGPGELFF.

The V gene is TRBV7-9, the J gene TRBJ2-7; D gene ambiguous. Germline CDR1 is SEHNR and CDR2 is FQNEAQ (reference sequence). The V end was cut by 8 bases, the J end by 4 bases, with 12 bases between. The CDR3 is made up of 12 amino acids. The DNA of the CDR3 is TGTGCCAGCCAACAACCCGATTACGAGCAGTACTTC. Translated, it gives CASQQPDYEQYF.

The chain carries TRBV20-1 and TRBJ2-1; weak D call: TRBD1 (6 bases). The closer fit of TRBJ2-5 to the DNA end suggests the J call may be wrong. The CDR3 extends over 14 amino acids. From germline, CDR1 is DFQATT and CDR2 SNEGSKA (reference sequence). Written as DNA, the CDR3 is TGCAGTGCTAGAGTTAGGGGGAGTGGGGAGACCCAGTACTTC. Translated: CSARVRGSGETQYF.

CDR3 loop: CASSWGRTGPGTEAFF. In DNA, the CDR3 is TGCGCCAGCAGCTGGGGAAGGACAGGACCGGGGACTGAAGCTTTCTTT. The chain carries TRBV5-1 and TRBJ1-1; 7 bases map to TRBD1. J gave up 5 bases and V 3 bases, and 13 bases lay outside the gene matches. The CDR3 loop spans 16 amino acids. In germline, CDR1 is SGHRS, CDR2 YFSETQ.

V and J are TRBV14 and TRBJ2-1; the D is unclear. The CDR3 is made up of 15 amino acids. With 4 bases removed from V and 0 bases from J, the gap between germline ends came to 10 bases. Germline CDR1 SGHDN, CDR2 FVKESK. The CDR3 spells CASSPLRSSYNEQFF. In nucleotides, the CDR3 is TGTGCCAGCAGCCCACTCAGGAGCTCCTACAATGAGCAGTTCTTC.

This clonotype turned up a few times. The chain employs TRBV27 and TRBJ2-5; 7 bases line up with TRBD1. The J call is doubtful: the DNA matches TRBJ2-7 better. The CDR3 is 14 amino acids. In germline, CDR1 is MNHEY, CDR2 SMNVEV (reference sequence). CDR3 protein: CASSFNRGRYEQYF. The CDR3 DNA is TGTGCCAGCAGTTTCAACAGGGGACGTTACGAGCAGTACTTC.

The rearrangement links TRBV11-2 to TRBJ1-4; D is uncertain. This CDR3 comprises 15 residues. Trimming took 2 bases from V and 7 from J, leaving 14 bases between them. Germline V CDR1 and CDR2: SGHAT, FQNNGV. The CDR3 is CASSLRGKEREKLFF. Written as DNA, the CDR3 is TGTGCCAGCAGCTTAAGAGGGAAAGAGCGTGAAAAACTGTTTTTT.

This clonotype was observed many times. The chain is built from TRBV4-1 and TRBJ2-1, with 11 bases aligning to TRBD2. V shed 2 bases, J shed 4 bases, and the junction held 4 bases outside the gene matches. This CDR3 has 16 amino acids. Germline CDR1 reads MGHRA; CDR2 reads YSYEKL. The CDR3 region has the DNA TGCGCCAGCAGCCAATTAGCGGGAGGGCGGTACAATGAGCAGTTCTTC. It is translated as CASSQLAGGRYNEQFF.

The chain recombines TRBV11-2 with TRBJ2-1; TRBD2 aligns across 14 bases. The DNA end is more similar to TRBJ2-5, so the J call may be wrong. The CDR3 contains 18 residues. Germline CDR1 is SGHAT and CDR2 is FQNNGV. DNA of the CDR3: TGTGCCAGCAGCCCCCCCTTCGGGACTAGCGGGAGTGGTGAGACCCAGTACTTC. Translated: CASSPPFGTSGSGETQYF.

This clonotype was observed a few times. The chain is built from TRBV29-1 and TRBJ1-1, with D possibly being TRBD1 (6 bases). From germline, CDR1 is SQVTM and CDR2 ANQGSEA. The CDR3 covers 12 residues. Trimming stripped 8 bases from V and 4 bases from J, with 14 bases between. CDR3 DNA: TGCAGCAATGGGGGGGCAGGCACTGAAGCTTTCTTT. It encodes CSNGGAGTEAFF.

This chain joins TRBV7-9 and TRBJ2-3; weak D call: TRBD2 (5 bases). The CDR3 sequence is 17 residues long. Trimming stripped 5 bases from V and 2 bases from J, with 20 bases between. Germline values: CDR1 SEHNR, CDR2 FQNEAQ (reference sequence). Written as DNA, the CDR3 is TGTGCCAGCAGCGGAACCTTGGACTCACATAACACAGATACGCAGTATTTT. Translated: CASSGTLDSHNTDTQYF.

This clonotype was seen more than once but under ten times. For the CDR3, the DNA is TGTGCCAGCAGTTTAGTAGAGGGACAGGGTTACGAGCAGTACTTC. This encodes CASSLVEGQGYEQYF. The chain couples TRBV28 to TRBJ2-7, with 9 bases matching TRBD1. V was pared by 2 bases and J by 4 bases, with 6 bases of the junction left unmatched. This CDR3 region has 15 residues. Germline V gene data show CDR1 as MDHEN and CDR2 as SYDVKM.

This clonotype was detected a few times. The chain links TRBV7-2 to TRBJ2-7, with 10 bases that match TRBD2. V was clipped by 3 bases and J by 0 bases; unmatched bases: 8. This CDR3 spans 17 amino acids. Germline CDR1 and CDR2: SGHTA and FQGNSA. Here the CDR3 DNA reads TGTGCCAGCAGCTTTGAAGGACTAGCGGAGAGCTCCTACGAGCAGTACTTC. It specifies CASSFEGLAESSYEQYF.

The rearrangement uses TRBV4-3 and TRBJ2-3, with D unresolved. This CDR3 has 15 amino acids. Deletions cut 1 base from V and 7 bases from J, with 15 bases between. Germline assignment: CDR1 LGHNA and CDR2 YSLEER. CDR3 protein: CASSQARAPVNTQYF. CDR3 bases: TGCGCCAGCAGCCAAGCCCGGGCCCCGGTCAATACGCAGTATTTT.

In DNA, the CDR3 is TGTGCCAGCACCTACGGGGGGCTGACCGGGGAGCTGTTTTTT. It yields the protein CASTYGGLTGELFF. The chain carries TRBV7-9 and TRBJ2-2, with TRBD2 as a possible D gene (7 bases). The germline V and J ends were trimmed by 7 bases and 5 bases, with 14 bases remaining between them. Germline V gene data show CDR1 as SEHNR and CDR2 as FQNEAQ (reference sequence). The CDR3 is 14 amino acids.

This chain joins TRBV9 and TRBJ2-3, with 7 bases identical to TRBD1. This CDR3 comprises 16 residues. CDR1 is SGDLS, CDR2 YYNGEE, per germline. V dropped 0 bases and J dropped 0; count of bases not matched to a gene: 4. DNA for the CDR3: TGTGCCAGCAGCGTAGAGGGGGCGCTTAGCACAGATACGCAGTATTTT. It codes for CASSVEGALSTDTQYF.

V usage is TRBV5-6 and J usage is TRBJ2-4; D gene uncertain. Looked up from germline, CDR1 is SGHDT and CDR2 is YYEEEE. Trimming shortened V by 1 base and J by 0 bases, and 11 bases separated the two germline ends. The CDR3 consists of 16 residues. The CDR3 loop is CASSLPPPLAKNIQYF. The CDR3 region has the DNA TGTGCCAGCAGCTTGCCCCCCCCGCTAGCCAAAAACATTCAGTACTTC.

V usage is TRBV12-3 or TRBV12-4 and J usage is TRBJ1-2; D unresolved. V gave up 6 bases and J gave up 4 bases, with 15 bases separating them. The CDR3 contains 14 residues. The CDR3 DNA is TGTGCCAGCAGGCCCGGACGGACTGCCTATGGCTACACCTTC. Translated: CASRPGRTAYGYTF.